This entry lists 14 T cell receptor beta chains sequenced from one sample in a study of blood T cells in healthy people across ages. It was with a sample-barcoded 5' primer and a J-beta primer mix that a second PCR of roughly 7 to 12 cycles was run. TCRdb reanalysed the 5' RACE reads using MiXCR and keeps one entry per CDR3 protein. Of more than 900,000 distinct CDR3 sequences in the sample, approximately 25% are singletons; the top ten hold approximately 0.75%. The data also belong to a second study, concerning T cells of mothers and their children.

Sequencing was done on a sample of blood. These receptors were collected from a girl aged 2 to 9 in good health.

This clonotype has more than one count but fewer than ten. The CDR3 nucleotides are TGTGCTAGTGGTACCCCCAGACAGGGCGAGACCCAGTACTTC. The encoded protein is CASGTPRQGETQYF. The rearrangement joins TRBV12-5 to TRBJ2-5; the match to TRBD1 covers 7 bases. CDR3 length: 14 amino acids. J was trimmed by 5 bases and V by 5 bases; bases with no gene match: 8. The V gene's germline CDR1 is LGHNT and CDR2 FRNRAP.

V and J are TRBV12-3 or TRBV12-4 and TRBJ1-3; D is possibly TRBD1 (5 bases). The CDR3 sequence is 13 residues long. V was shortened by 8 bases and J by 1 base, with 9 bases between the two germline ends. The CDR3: CASGRGSGNTIYF. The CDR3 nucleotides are TGTGCCAGCGGGAGGGGATCTGGAAACACCATATATTTT.

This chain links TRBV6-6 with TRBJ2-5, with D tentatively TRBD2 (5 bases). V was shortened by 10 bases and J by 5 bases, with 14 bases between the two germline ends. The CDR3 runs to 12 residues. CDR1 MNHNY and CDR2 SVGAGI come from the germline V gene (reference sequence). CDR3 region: CATRRGSETQYF. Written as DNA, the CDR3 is TGTGCCACCCGTCGGGGATCCGAGACCCAGTACTTC.

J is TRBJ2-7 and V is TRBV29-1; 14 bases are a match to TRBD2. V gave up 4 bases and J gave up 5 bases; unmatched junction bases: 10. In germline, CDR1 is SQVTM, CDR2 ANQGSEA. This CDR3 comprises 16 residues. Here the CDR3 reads CSVAGLAGGPPDEQYF. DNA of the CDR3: TGCAGCGTTGCCGGACTAGCGGGAGGCCCACCAGACGAGCAGTACTTC.

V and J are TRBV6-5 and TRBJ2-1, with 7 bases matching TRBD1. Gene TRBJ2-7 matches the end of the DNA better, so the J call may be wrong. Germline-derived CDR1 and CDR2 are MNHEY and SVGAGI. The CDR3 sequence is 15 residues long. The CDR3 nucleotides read TGTGCCAGCAGTACCCTCAGACAGGGACACTACGAGCAGTACTTC. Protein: CASSTLRQGHYEQYF.

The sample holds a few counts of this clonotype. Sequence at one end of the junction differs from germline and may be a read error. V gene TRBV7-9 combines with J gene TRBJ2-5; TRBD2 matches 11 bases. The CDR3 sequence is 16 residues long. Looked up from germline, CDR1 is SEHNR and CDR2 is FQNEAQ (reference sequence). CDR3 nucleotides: TGTGCCAACAGCTCGCTACTAGCGGGGGACCAAGAGACCCAGTACTTC. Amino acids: CANSSLLAGDQETQYF.

The CDR3 protein is CASSSTKSHEQFF. In nucleotides, the CDR3 is TGTGCCAGCAGCTCGACCAAGTCCCATGAGCAGTTCTTC. This chain joins TRBV7-2 and TRBJ2-5; D is uncertain. The DNA matches TRBJ2-1 better at its end, which makes the J call doubtful. The CDR3 has 13 residues. CDR1 is SGHTA, CDR2 FQGNSA, per germline.

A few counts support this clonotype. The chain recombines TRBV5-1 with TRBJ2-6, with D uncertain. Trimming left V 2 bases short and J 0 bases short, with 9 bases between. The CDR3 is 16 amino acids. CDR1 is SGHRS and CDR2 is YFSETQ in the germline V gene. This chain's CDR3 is CASSLDPASGANVLTF. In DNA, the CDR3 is TGCGCCAGCAGCTTAGATCCAGCCTCTGGGGCCAACGTCCTGACTTTC.

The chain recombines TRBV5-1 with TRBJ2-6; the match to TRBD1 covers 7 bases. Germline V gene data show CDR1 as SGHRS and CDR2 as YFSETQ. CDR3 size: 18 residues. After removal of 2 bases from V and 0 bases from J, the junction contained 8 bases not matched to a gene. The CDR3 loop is CASSLRQGSGSGANVLTF. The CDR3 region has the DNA TGCGCCAGCAGCTTACGACAGGGTAGTGGCTCTGGGGCCAACGTCCTGACTTTC.

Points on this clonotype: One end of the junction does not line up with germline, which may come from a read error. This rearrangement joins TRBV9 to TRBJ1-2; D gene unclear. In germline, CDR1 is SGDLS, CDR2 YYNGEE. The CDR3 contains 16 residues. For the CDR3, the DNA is TGTGCCAGCAGCGTAGGCGGCAGTCTCGAATTGGAGGGCTGCACCTTC. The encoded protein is CASSVGGSLELEGCTF.

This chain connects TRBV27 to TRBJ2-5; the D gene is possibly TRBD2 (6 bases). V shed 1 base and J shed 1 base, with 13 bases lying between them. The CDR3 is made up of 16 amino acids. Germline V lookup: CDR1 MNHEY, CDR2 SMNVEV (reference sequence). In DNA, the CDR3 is TGTGCCAGCAGTTTATATGGAGGGGCCAGCCAAGAGACCCAGTACTTC. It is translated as CASSLYGGASQETQYF.

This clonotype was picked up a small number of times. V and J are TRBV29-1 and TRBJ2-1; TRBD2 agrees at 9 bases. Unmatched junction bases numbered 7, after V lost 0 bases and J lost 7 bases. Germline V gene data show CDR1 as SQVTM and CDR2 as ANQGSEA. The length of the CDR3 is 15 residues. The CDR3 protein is CSVEEFSGGENEQFF. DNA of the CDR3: TGCAGCGTTGAAGAGTTTAGCGGGGGAGAGAATGAGCAGTTCTTC.

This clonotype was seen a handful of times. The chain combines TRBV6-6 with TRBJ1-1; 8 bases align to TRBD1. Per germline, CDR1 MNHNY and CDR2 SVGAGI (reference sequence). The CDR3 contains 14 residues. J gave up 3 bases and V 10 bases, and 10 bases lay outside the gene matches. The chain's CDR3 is CAILHGQGDTEAFF. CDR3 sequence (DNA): TGTGCCATCCTCCACGGACAGGGAGACACTGAAGCTTTCTTT.

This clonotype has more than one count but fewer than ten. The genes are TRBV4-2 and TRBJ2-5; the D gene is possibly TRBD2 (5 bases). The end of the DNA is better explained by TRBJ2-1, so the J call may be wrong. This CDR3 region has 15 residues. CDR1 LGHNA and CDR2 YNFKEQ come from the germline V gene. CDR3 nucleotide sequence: TGTGCCAGCAGCCGACCCGAGCCCCTACTAGATGAGCAGTTCTTC. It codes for CASSRPEPLLDEQFF.